These 30 T cell receptor beta chains were all obtained from the same sample, sequenced in a study of shared clonotypes between healthy human individuals. The data were produced by immunoSEQ multiplex PCR, yet TCRdb's version contains in-frame clones alone and is incomplete. This sample yields roughly 1,600,000 clones, of which approximately 98.5% are seen a single time; under 0.45% belongs to the top ten. The sequenced material came from naive CD4+ T cells sorted from blood. Subset given: CD45RA+ positively selected. These TCRs come from a man aged 25 to 40 in good health.

The J gene is TRBJ2-7, the V gene TRBV6-6, with 7 nucleotides matching TRBD2. The germline CDR1 and CDR2 sequences are MNHNY and SVGAGI (reference sequence). The J segment lost 3 bases and the V segment lost 6 bases, leaving 8 bases of the junction unmatched. The CDR3 has 14 amino acids. CDR3 nucleotides: TGTGCCAGCAGCCCCAGGGACTACGACTACGAGCAGTACTTC. It codes for CASSPRDYDYEQYF.

This rearrangement joins TRBV7-2 to TRBJ2-5; 7 nucleotides line up with TRBD2. CDR1 is SGHTA and CDR2 is FQGNSA in the germline V gene. V lost 5 bases, J lost 5 bases, and 8 bases stayed unmatched. CDR3 length: 14 residues. The DNA for the CDR3 is TGTGCCAGCAGCCCACGGCTAGCGGAGGAGACCCAGTACTTC. This codes for CASSPRLAEETQYF.

The chain carries TRBV7-3 and TRBJ2-3, with no clear D. V lost 9 bases and J 0 bases, leaving 10 bases between the germline ends. Germline V gene lookup returns CDR1 SGHTA and CDR2 FQGTGA. CDR3 size: 13 residues. The CDR3, as DNA: TGTGCCAGTCGAGCGTTTAGCACAGATACGCAGTATTTT. Protein product: CASRAFSTDTQYF.

V and J are TRBV27 and TRBJ2-5, with TRBD2 matching 9 bases. The CDR3 covers 17 residues. Germline V gene lookup returns CDR1 MNHEY and CDR2 SMNVEV (reference sequence). The V gene end was trimmed by 6 bases and the J gene end by 0 bases; junction bases not matched to a gene: 11. The CDR3 DNA reads TGTGCCAGCAGGAAGGGCCAAGCGGGAGGCCACCAAGAGACCCAGTACTTC. Translation gives CASRKGQAGGHQETQYF.

This clone has just one count. The gene calls are TRBV4-3 and TRBJ2-1, with unresolved D. Germline V lookup: CDR1 LGHNA, CDR2 YSLEER. Trimming stripped 0 bases from V and 8 bases from J, with 8 bases between. The CDR3 covers 13 residues. In nucleotides, the CDR3 is TGCGCCAGCAGCCAAGAACTCGTCCATGAGCAGTTCTTC. Protein: CASSQELVHEQFF.

This chain connects TRBV5-1 to TRBJ2-3; a possible D gene is TRBD1 (5 bases). Trimming pared 0 bases from V and 0 bases from J, leaving 8 bases between. CDR3 length: 15 residues. In germline, CDR1 is SGHRS, CDR2 YFSETQ. As DNA, the CDR3 is TGCGCCAGCAGCTTGGAGGGGTACAGCACAGATACGCAGTATTTT. This gives the protein CASSLEGYSTDTQYF.

Only one count was recorded for this clone. The V gene is TRBV11-3, the J gene TRBJ2-2; D tentatively fits TRBD1 or TRBD2 (6 bases each). The CDR3 extends over 12 amino acids. Trimming shortened V by 6 bases and J by 6 bases, and 8 bases separated the two germline ends. Germline V gives CDR1 SGHNT, CDR2 YENEEA. The CDR3 region is CASRGGSGELFF. The CDR3 DNA reads as TGTGCCAGCAGAGGGGGGTCCGGGGAGCTGTTTTTT.

The genes are TRBV4-2 and TRBJ1-1; a weak D match, TRBD1 (5 bases). CDR1 is LGHNA, CDR2 YNFKEQ, per germline. The CDR3 sequence is 15 residues long. The ends were cut back, 0 bases at V and 3 bases at J, with 11 bases in the middle. CDR3 nucleotide sequence: TGTGCCAGCAGCCAAGAGGAGGGGCAGGACACTGAAGCTTTCTTT. Protein sequence: CASSQEEGQDTEAFF.

This sequence joins TRBV6-6 and TRBJ2-7, with D tentatively TRBD2 (5 bases). CDR1 MNHNY and CDR2 SVGAGI come from the germline V gene (reference sequence). The CDR3 covers 14 residues. V lost 8 bases to trimming and J lost 0 bases, with 14 bases between them. The CDR3 is CASQRQSSSYEQYF. The CDR3 DNA is TGTGCCAGCCAGCGGCAGTCAAGCTCCTACGAGCAGTACTTC.

The chain employs TRBV10-3 and TRBJ1-5; D call uncertain. CDR1 and CDR2 (germline): ENHRY, SYGVKD. This CDR3 is built from 11 residues. Trimming left V 4 bases short and J 5 bases short, with 3 bases between. In DNA, the CDR3 is TGTGCCATCAGTGGGGATCAGCCCCAGCATTTT. It specifies CAISGDQPQHF.

The rearrangement joins TRBV28 to TRBJ2-5; D uncertain. CDR3 length: 12 residues. CDR1 and CDR2 from the germline V gene are MDHEN and SYDVKM. V was trimmed by 4 bases and J by 6 bases, leaving 9 bases between them. The CDR3 is CASSSNPQTQYF. CDR3 coding DNA: TGTGCCAGCAGTTCCAACCCTCAGACCCAGTACTTC.

The chain recombines TRBV14 with TRBJ2-5, with D perhaps TRBD1 or TRBD2 (6 bases each). The CDR3 has 16 amino acids. Trimming left V 1 base short and J 5 bases short, with 17 bases between. CDR1 is SGHDN, CDR2 FVKESK, per germline. The CDR3 sequence: CASSQVWLGGTETQYF. The CDR3 coding sequence is TGTGCCAGCAGCCAAGTTTGGTTAGGGGGGACGGAGACCCAGTACTTC.

The J gene is TRBJ1-5, the V gene TRBV15; D not certain. The CDR3 runs 13 residues. Germline lookup yields CDR1 LNHNV and CDR2 YYDKDF (reference sequence). The V end lost 1 base, the J end lost 4 bases, and 5 bases lay between the germline ends. This CDR3 is CATSRVGNQPQHF. As DNA, the CDR3 is TGTGCCACCAGCAGAGTGGGTAATCAGCCCCAGCATTTT.

J is TRBJ2-7 and V is TRBV7-8, with 8 bases aligning to TRBD1. The CDR3 length is 13 residues. Trimming took 3 bases from V and 5 from J; bases not matched to a gene: 3. Germline loops: CDR1 SGHVS, CDR2 FQNEAQ. The CDR3: CASSLDRVDEQYF. In DNA, the CDR3 is TGTGCCAGCAGCTTGGACAGGGTGGACGAGCAGTACTTC.

The chain couples TRBV28 to TRBJ2-7; 7 nucleotides line up with TRBD2. The CDR3 spans 13 residues. In germline, CDR1 is MDHEN, CDR2 SYDVKM. Unmatched junction bases numbered 4, after V lost 6 bases and J lost 2 bases. As DNA, the CDR3 is TGTGCCAGCAGAGGGACTACGGCCTACGAGCAGTACTTC. Translated: CASRGTTAYEQYF.

J is TRBJ2-7 and V is TRBV7-9; TRBD2 matches at 11 bases. This CDR3 is built from 15 residues. Germline V gene data show CDR1 as SEHNR and CDR2 as FQNEAQ (reference sequence). V was pared by 0 bases and J by 7 bases, with 5 bases of the junction left unmatched. The CDR3 DNA reads as TGTGCCAGCAGCTTAGCTAGCGGGAGGGCTCGGGAGCAGTACTTC. This gives the protein CASSLASGRAREQYF.

A remark on this clone: The sample contains more than one DNA sequence encoding this CDR3. The chain is built from TRBV7-2 and TRBJ2-3; D possibly uses TRBD1 or TRBD2 (5 bases each). This CDR3 spans 14 amino acids. Germline CDR1 and CDR2: SGHTA and FQGNSA. V lost 0 bases to trimming and J lost 1 base, with 5 bases between them. CDR3 sequence: CASSLAGGTDTQYF. Written as DNA, the CDR3 is TGTGCCAGCAGCTTAGCGGGGGGCACAGATACGCAGTATTTT.

The V and J genes are TRBV19 and TRBJ1-2; D is perhaps TRBD1 (6 bases). Per the germline V gene, CDR1 is LNHDA and CDR2 is SQIVND (reference sequence). The V end was cut by 1 base, the J end by 4 bases, with 10 bases between. The CDR3 length is 14 residues. The CDR3 loop reads CASSIVRGLYGYTF. The CDR3, as DNA: TGTGCCAGTAGTATAGTACGGGGGCTCTATGGCTACACCTTC.

This rearrangement joins TRBV29-1 to TRBJ2-1, with no clear D. Deletions cut 8 bases from V and 9 bases from J, with 11 bases between. This CDR3 spans 10 amino acids. Germline-derived CDR1 and CDR2 are SQVTM and ANQGSEA. This chain's CDR3 is CSISLSEQFF. The DNA of the CDR3 is TGCAGCATCTCACTCAGTGAGCAGTTCTTC.

The V and J genes are TRBV7-3 and TRBJ2-3; 10 bases are a match to TRBD2. CDR1 and CDR2 (germline): SGHTA, FQGTGA. The trim removed 2 bases at V and 0 bases at J, leaving 2 bases unmatched. CDR3 length equals 16 residues. DNA of the CDR3: TGTGCCAGCAGCTTAGGACTAGCGGAGAGCACAGATACGCAGTATTTT. This sequence encodes CASSLGLAESTDTQYF.

The chain couples TRBV5-1 to TRBJ2-3; D is unclear. This CDR3 is built from 15 residues. Germline V CDR1 and CDR2: SGHRS, YFSETQ. V lost 6 bases, J lost 4 bases, and 18 bases lay in between. The CDR3 spells CASKLGYAPADTQYF. The CDR3 DNA is TGCGCCAGCAAGCTTGGGTATGCTCCGGCAGATACGCAGTATTTT.

This clone appeared once. The rearrangement links TRBV28 to TRBJ2-6; D is possibly TRBD1 (6 bases). V lost 3 bases and J 0 bases, leaving 15 bases between the germline ends. Germline V gene sequence: CDR1 MDHEN, CDR2 SYDVKM. CDR3 length equals 18 residues. The CDR3 spells CASSFPGTRSSGANVLTF. The DNA for the CDR3 is TGTGCCAGCAGTTTCCCCGGGACACGTTCCTCTGGGGCCAACGTCCTGACTTTC.

This sequence joins TRBV2 and TRBJ1-2, with no clear D. The V gene's germline CDR1 is SNHLY and CDR2 FYNNEI. The CDR3 contains 13 residues. V lost 10 bases to trimming and J lost 6 bases, with 18 bases between them. The DNA of the CDR3 is TGTGCCACCCCCGGGGTCTGGGGAGATGGCTACACCTTC. As protein: CATPGVWGDGYTF.

CDR3 sequence: CASTKTGRQPQHF. The CDR3, as DNA: TGTGCCAGCACCAAAACAGGGAGGCAGCCCCAGCATTTT. The chain carries TRBV6-5 and TRBJ1-5; D is perhaps TRBD1 (6 bases). CDR3 size: 13 residues. Trimming took 7 bases from V and 7 from J, leaving 14 bases between them. Germline V gene lookup returns CDR1 MNHEY and CDR2 SVGAGI.

This chain uses TRBV7-2 with TRBJ2-3, with D possibly TRBD1 on 6 matching bases. Trimming stripped 5 bases from V and 0 bases from J, with 9 bases between. CDR1 and CDR2 from the germline V gene are SGHTA and FQGNSA. The CDR3 extends over 14 amino acids. The CDR3 loop is CASSPQGSTDTQYF. The DNA for the CDR3 is TGTGCCAGCAGCCCACAGGGAAGCACAGATACGCAGTATTTT.

The V call is TRBV6-5, the J call TRBJ2-5; 10 nucleotides align to TRBD1. V lost 6 bases, J lost 5 bases, and 6 bases stayed unmatched. CDR3 length: 14 amino acids. The V gene's germline CDR1 is MNHEY and CDR2 SVGAGI. The chain's CDR3 is CASSRQGARETQYF. For the CDR3, the DNA is TGTGCCAGCAGCCGACAGGGGGCGCGGGAGACCCAGTACTTC.

This clone was found once. This sequence joins TRBV27 and TRBJ2-2; 13 positions agree with TRBD2. This CDR3 contains 18 residues. The V gene's germline CDR1 is MNHEY and CDR2 SMNVEV (reference sequence). V trimming: 5 bases; J trimming: 0 bases; junction bases outside the gene matches: 6. CDR3 sequence reads: CASSVLAGGPANTGELFF. CDR3 nucleotide sequence: TGTGCCAGCAGTGTACTAGCGGGAGGGCCGGCGAACACCGGGGAGCTGTTTTTT.

The V gene is TRBV5-1, the J gene TRBJ2-1; 7 positions match TRBD2. Trimming removed 1 base from V and 4 bases from J; junction bases left unmatched: 11. This CDR3 is 17 amino acids long. The germline V gene has CDR1 SGHRS and CDR2 YFSETQ. The CDR3 loop is CASSLSTGGRSYNEQFF. CDR3 DNA: TGCGCCAGCAGCTTGTCTACGGGCGGGAGATCTTACAATGAGCAGTTCTTC.

The chain combines TRBV28 with TRBJ2-5; D remains unclear. Between the trimmed V and J ends, which lost 2 bases and 3 bases, there was a span of 10 bases. Germline V gene data show CDR1 as MDHEN and CDR2 as SYDVKM. The CDR3 is 14 amino acids. CDR3 in amino acids: CASSLQASKETQYF. The CDR3, as DNA: TGTGCCAGCAGTTTACAAGCATCTAAAGAGACCCAGTACTTC. Drawing the rest from reference TRBV28 and TRBJ2-5, the complete variable domain is DVKVTQSSRYLVKRTGEKVFLECVQDMDHENMFWYRQDPGLGLRLIYFSYDVKMKEKGDIPEGYSVSREKKERFSLILESASTNQTSMYLCASSLQASKETQYFGPGTRLLVL.

The CDR3: CASSEQAGTGVRAKNIQYF. CDR3 DNA sequence: TGTGCCAGCAGCGAACAAGCCGGGACAGGGGTTAGAGCCAAAAACATTCAGTACTTC. The chain recombines TRBV9 with TRBJ2-4; 10 nucleotides line up with TRBD1. This CDR3 is 19 amino acids long. Unmatched junction bases numbered 12, after V lost 3 bases and J lost 0 bases. CDR1 and CDR2 from the germline V gene are SGDLS and YYNGEE.